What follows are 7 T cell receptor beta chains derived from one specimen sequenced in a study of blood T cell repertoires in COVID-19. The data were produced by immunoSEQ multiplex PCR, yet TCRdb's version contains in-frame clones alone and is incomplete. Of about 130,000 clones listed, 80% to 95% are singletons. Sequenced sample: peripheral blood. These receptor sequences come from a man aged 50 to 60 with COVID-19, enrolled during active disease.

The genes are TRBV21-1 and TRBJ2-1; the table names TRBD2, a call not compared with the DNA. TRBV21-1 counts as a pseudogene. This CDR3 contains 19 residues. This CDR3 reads CASSNMGLAGAPFRDEQFF. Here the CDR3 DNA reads TGTGCCAGCAGCAATATGGGACTAGCGGGAGCCCCATTTCGCGATGAGCAGTTCTTC.

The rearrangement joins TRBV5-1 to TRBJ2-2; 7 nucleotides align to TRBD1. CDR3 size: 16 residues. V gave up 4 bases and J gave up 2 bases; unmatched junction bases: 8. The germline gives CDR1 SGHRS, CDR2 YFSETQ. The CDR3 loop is CASSLRQGGNTGELFF. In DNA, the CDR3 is TGCGCCAGCAGCCTCAGACAGGGCGGAAACACCGGGGAGCTGTTTTTT.

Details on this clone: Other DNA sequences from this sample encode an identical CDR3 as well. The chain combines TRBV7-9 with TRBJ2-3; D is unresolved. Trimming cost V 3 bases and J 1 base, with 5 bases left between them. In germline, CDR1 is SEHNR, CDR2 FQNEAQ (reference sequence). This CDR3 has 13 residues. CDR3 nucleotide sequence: TGTGCCAGCAGCTTGCAGGGCACAGATACGCAGTATTTT. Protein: CASSLQGTDTQYF. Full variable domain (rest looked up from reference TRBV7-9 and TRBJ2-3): DTGVSQNPRHKITKRGQNVTFRCDPISEHNRLYWYRQTLGQGPEFLTYFQNEAQLEKSRLLSDRFSAERPKGSFSTLEIQRTEQGDSAMYLCASSLQGTDTQYFGPGTRLTVL.

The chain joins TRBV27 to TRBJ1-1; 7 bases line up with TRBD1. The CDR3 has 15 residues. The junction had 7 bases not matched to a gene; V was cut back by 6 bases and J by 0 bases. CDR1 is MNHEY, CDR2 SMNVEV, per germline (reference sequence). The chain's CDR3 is CASRGTVNMNTEAFF. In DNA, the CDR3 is TGTGCCAGCAGAGGGACAGTTAACATGAACACTGAAGCTTTCTTT.

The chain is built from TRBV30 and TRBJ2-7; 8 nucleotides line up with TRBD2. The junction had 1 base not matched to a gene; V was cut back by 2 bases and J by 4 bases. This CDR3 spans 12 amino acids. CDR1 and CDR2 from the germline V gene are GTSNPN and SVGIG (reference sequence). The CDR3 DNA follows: TGTGCCTGGAGTAGCGGGAGTTACGAGCAGTACTTC. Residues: CAWSSGSYEQYF.

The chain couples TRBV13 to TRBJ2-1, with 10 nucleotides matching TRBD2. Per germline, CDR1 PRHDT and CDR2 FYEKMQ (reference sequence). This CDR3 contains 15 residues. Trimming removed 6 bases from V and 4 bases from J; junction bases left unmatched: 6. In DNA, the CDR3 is TGTGCCAGCAGGCTAAGCGGGAGGGCATACAATGAGCAGTTCTTC. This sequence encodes CASRLSGRAYNEQFF.

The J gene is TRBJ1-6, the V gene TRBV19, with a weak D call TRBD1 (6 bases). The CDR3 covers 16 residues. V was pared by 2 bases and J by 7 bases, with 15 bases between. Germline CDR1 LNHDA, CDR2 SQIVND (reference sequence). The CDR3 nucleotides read TGTGCCAGTAGTATAAGCGGGGGGCGAGGAAATTCACCCCTCCACTTT. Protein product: CASSISGGRGNSPLHF.